This T cell receptor (beta chain) is from a study of blood T cell repertoires in COVID-19. Overall study: Samples of COVID-19 (acute and convalescent) were obtained from the United States, Italy and Spain. PBMCs, B-cell-depleted T cells, or T cells provided the cDNA or gDNA that made up the material.

Original handling: Reference gene primer amplification in the assay estimated nucleated cell counts. This table comes from immunoSEQ multiplex PCR, and its TCRdb copy is limited to in-frame clones, with some not included. From that table come the V and J calls and clone size; the DNA was used to work out D and trimming. Of some 150,000 clones in the sample, around 81% were seen once. This receptor was taken from a human donor with acute or convalescent COVID-19. The donor label of this sample is uncertain. The sequenced material came from peripheral blood.

The CDR3 sequence: CAIRGPGVDEQFF. In DNA form, the CDR3 reads TGTGCCATCAGGGGGCCAGGGGTGGATGAGCAGTTCTTC. The J gene is TRBJ2-1, the V gene TRBV10-3; a possible D gene is TRBD1 (6 bases). The CDR3 is 13 amino acids. V lost 6 bases, J lost 8 bases, and 14 bases lay in between. Germline V CDR1 and CDR2: ENHRY, SYGVKD.